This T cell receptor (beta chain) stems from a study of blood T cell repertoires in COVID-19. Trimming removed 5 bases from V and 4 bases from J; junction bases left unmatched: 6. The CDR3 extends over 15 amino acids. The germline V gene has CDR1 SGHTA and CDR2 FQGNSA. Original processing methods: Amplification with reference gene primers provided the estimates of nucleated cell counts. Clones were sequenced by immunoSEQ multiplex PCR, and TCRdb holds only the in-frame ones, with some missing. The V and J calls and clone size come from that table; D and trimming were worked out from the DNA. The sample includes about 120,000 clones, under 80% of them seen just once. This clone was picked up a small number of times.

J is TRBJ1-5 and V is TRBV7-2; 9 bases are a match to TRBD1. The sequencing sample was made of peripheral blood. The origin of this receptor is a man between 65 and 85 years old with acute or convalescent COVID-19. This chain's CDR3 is CASSIQGALNQPQHF. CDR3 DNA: TGTGCCAGCAGCATACAGGGGGCCCTAAATCAGCCCCAGCATTTT.